Below, one TCR beta chain is given with its context. V lost 1 base and J 7 bases, leaving 13 bases between the germline ends. Per germline, CDR1 LGHNA and CDR2 YNFKEQ. CDR3 length equals 15 residues. A lack of ophthalmopathy progression within 18 months defined stable Graves' hyperthyroidism. Uncontrolled infection, other autoimmune disease, pregnancy or lactation disqualified patients from enrolment. There were TCR beta CDR3 regions amplified from RNA transcripts. HTBI primers were the set used in a first-round RT-PCR of the TCR CDR3. TCRdb redid the calling of the multiplex PCR reads with MiXCR, one entry per CDR3 protein. The data hold 350,000 to 450,000 distinct CDR3 sequences, with approximately 15% observed a single time. The sample originates from a study of T cells in Graves' hyperthyroidism and ophthalmopathy.

The V gene is TRBV4-2, the J gene TRBJ2-2; D is undetermined. Sequencing was done on a sample of blood. This sequence originates from a woman in her sixties or seventies with Graves' hyperthyroidism. The CDR3 bases are TGTGCCAGCAGCCAAGTCCCCTCCCTTGACGGGGAGCTGTTTTTT. Translation: CASSQVPSLDGELFF.